This TCR beta chain was documented in a study of beta chain features in type 1 diabetes listed by TCRdb under 2018. For the wider study: Mean age, gender distribution, total cell number and subset yield did not differ between patients and healthy donors. A total of 85 million to 110 million sorted cells were examined across all samples, and RNA yield correlated strongly with the number of cells per subset. In the study, recently diagnosed type 1 diabetes patients and matched healthy donors were compared on the TCRB repertoires of their sorted circulating CD4+ T cell subsets. Naive and central memory subsets were obtained from all 30 or so donors, but regulatory and stem cell-like memory subsets were isolated from only 8 patients and roughly 8 healthy donors. Results the study describes overall, beyond this receptor: A moderate but significant shortening of TCRB CDR3 length was observed in type 1 diabetes patients in all four CD4+ subsets. Because cDNA rather than genomic DNA was sequenced, highly expressing activated cells could have been over-represented, although no difference in activation and CD3 levels was found between groups. Naive, central memory and regulatory TCRB repertoires appeared more similar among patients than among healthy donors. Only small numbers of individuals were included in the HLA sub-analyses, which left unresolved whether HLA type had any influence on TCRB rearrangement. PCR may preferentially amplify shorter templates, but because patient and control samples were amplified and corrected together, any resulting skew would affect both groups equally. Patients with type 1 diabetes made fewer insertions and deleted more nucleotides at VDJ recombination sites, implying thymic rearrangement abnormalities.

The High Capacity cDNA Reverse Transcription Kit was used to reverse transcribe all of the isolated RNA, meaning that expressed TCRB transcripts were what got sequenced. Deep immunoSEQ sequencing was performed on naive, central memory and regulatory T cell samples, with an average of roughly 3.5 million total reads per sample. Sorted cells were lysed in RLT buffer, and RNA was extracted using DNase-treated RNeasy Micro or Mini kits according to cell number. To prevent cross-contamination, every cell subset was processed on its own, while patient and healthy donor samples were processed together. The immunoSEQ multiplex PCR was used to amplify TCRB sequences from cDNA, generating 87-bp fragments that spanned the CDR3 region. Amplicons were sequenced on the Illumina HiSeq platform. The published analysis was carried out like this. Synthetic template baselines were used to correct PCR bias computationally, reads within Hamming distance 2 were collapsed together, and singletons that could not be merged were discarded. By aligning reads against IMGT, V, D and J genes, CDR3 length, and insertions or deletions at six rearrangement sites were assigned. Within each subset, clonotype counts were normalized to the number of sorted cells before true diversity and Gini coefficients were calculated with the tcR R package. Repertoire sharing was quantified using the overlap coefficient calculated on TCRB nucleotide sequences. Out-of-frame TCRB sequences from naive cells were analyzed to stand in for the pre-selection repertoire. Entries here come from immuneACCESS through TCRdb and include only in-frame sequences with V and J called. Some clones fail to appear in such tables; in the studies checked, an unresolved V gene covers under half of the shortfall, and the cause of the remainder is unknown. D and trimming were read from the DNA, whereas the V and J calls and clone size are those reported in that table. This sample holds roughly 700,000 clones; under 15% were observed only once. The ten largest make up approximately 0.022% of the sample.

A single peripheral blood draw of approximately 0.11 L on average was collected from each donor into heparinised tubes. A BD FACSAria II was used to sort naive, central memory, regulatory and stem cell-like memory CD4+ T cells with a panel that included CD45RO, CCR7, CD25, CD127, CD95 and CD27. Purity was above 98% for every sorted population. PBMCs were isolated immediately by Lymphoprep density gradient centrifugation and stained directly without culture. To minimize batch effects, samples were stained and sorted in pairs, one healthy donor with one patient per experiment. The germline ends are 7 bases apart after V is trimmed by 5 bases and J by 0 bases. The CDR3 measures 14 amino acids from cysteine to phenylalanine. The only DNA kept is the CDR3, 42 bases in frame from the first base. For CDR1 and CDR2, the germline V gene lists MNHEY and SVGAGI. This clone was counted a few times. Its target antigen remains unknown. Per-base qualities were not stored, and no clone one base away is much larger.

The sample comprised naive CD4+ T cells from blood. The cell subset or site label, as the study defines it: true naive CD4+ T cells. The origin of this receptor is a man younger than 35 with type 1 diabetes. The rearranged chain carries TRBV6-5 and TRBJ1-4, with no D gene named confidently. The CDR3: CASSRLPTNEKLFF. The DNA sequence is given as TGTGCCAGCAGTCGGCTCCCAACTAATGAAAAACTGTTTTTT.